This TCR beta chain originates from a study of blood T cell repertoires in COVID-19 (TCRdb year 2020). In terms of the full investigation: Samples covering the acute and convalescent phases of COVID-19 were provided by collaborators in the United States, Italy and Spain. A de-identified subject ID, COVID-19 status, age in years and sex were almost always included in the sample metadata. Samples came from the ongoing ImmuneRACE study (first 160 participants) plus 1,254 subjects from 6 global collaborators. A freely available public database, intended as a resource for researchers studying the immune response to SARS-CoV-2, is where the repertoires were released. Where available, HLA class I and class II types were taken from metadata supplied by the sample provider and were not determined by assay-based typing. The material from the prospective study consisted of cDNA or gDNA derived from T cells, B-cell-depleted T cells, or PBMCs. Subjects who had been exposed to COVID-19, were actively infected with it, or had recovered from it provided the deeply sampled blood TCRbeta repertoires that made up the dataset.

TCRbeta CDR3 regions were amplified from genomic DNA by means of the immunoSEQ Assay, a bias-controlled multiplex PCR. Under the source paper's analysis protocol: The number of nucleated cells in each sample was estimated from the amplification of reference gene primers within the assay. To quantify the absolute abundance of each unique TCRbeta CDR3 rearrangement, sequence reads were collapsed and filtered. Productive Simpson clonality was computed per sample as the square root of Simpson's diversity index over productive rearrangements. TCRdb carries this immuneACCESS record with in-frame sequences only. Its versions omit some clonotypes, under half of them owing to an unresolved V gene in the studies checked, with the rest unexplained. V, J and clone size derive from that table, while D and trimming were established from the DNA sequence. The sample records under 200,000 clones, roughly 85% of which are singletons. The ten most abundant clones make up roughly a fifth of the sample.

The collaborating institutions used their own protocols to collect whole blood in K2EDTA tubes. For TCRbeta analysis, collaborators shipped samples as frozen whole blood, isolated PBMCs, or DNA extracted from either of those sample types. Study-wide findings and limitations: The amount of clinical and demographic metadata varied by source and participant and was provided uncurated.

A note on this clone: Its binding antigen is unknown. Qualities for individual bases were not recorded, and no much larger clone is one base off.

Its CDR3 holds 18 amino acids, cysteine through phenylalanine. Solely the CDR3 DNA is kept, with 54 bases framed from the first base. The sequenced sample consisted of peripheral blood. The sequence links TRBV12-2 to TRBJ1-2; TRBD1 is the table's D call, not checked against the DNA. TRBV12-2 is flagged as a pseudogene. The clonotype comes from a man between 60 and 70 years old with active or convalescent COVID-19. The CDR3 is CASRPKGGQGSFSYGYTF. Read as DNA, the sequence is TGTGCAAGTCGCCCGAAAGGAGGACAGGGCTCTTTTAGCTATGGCTACACCTTC.